Detailed here is one T cell receptor (beta chain). Sequencing was performed with immunoSEQ multiplex PCR; in TCRdb, only in-frame clones are kept and a portion is missing. The sample includes approximately 170,000 clones, 80% to 95% of them seen just once. This sample is part of a study of control samples from healthy donors and cancer patients. The germline V gene has CDR1 LGHDT and CDR2 YNNKEL (reference sequence). The CDR3 loop spans 21 amino acids. V lost 1 base to trimming and J lost 1 base; unmatched junction nucleotides: 21. The sequencing sample was made of blood. The receptor was isolated from a woman aged 25 to 39 in good health. The chain combines TRBV3-1 (or the pseudogene TRBV3-2) with TRBJ2-5; 7 bases map to TRBD2. The CDR3 reads CASSQGRGRAFDLLGQETQYF. The CDR3 DNA reads TGTGCCAGCAGCCAAGGACGGGGGAGGGCCTTCGACTTATTAGGCCAAGAGACCCAGTACTTC.